This entry lists 15 T cell receptor beta chains sequenced from one sample in a study of T cells in Graves' hyperthyroidism and ophthalmopathy. Amplification of TCR beta CDR3 regions used RNA as the template. HTBI primers were employed in a first-round RT-PCR of the TCR CDR3. TCRdb re-analysed the multiplex PCR reads in MiXCR, keeping a single row per CDR3 protein. In the table there are about 480,000 distinct CDR3 sequences, approximately 23% of which are singletons. The sequencing sample was made of blood. All receptors derive from a woman in her 70s with Graves' ophthalmopathy.

This clonotype was counted between two and nine times. V is TRBV7-2 and J is TRBJ2-3; D possibly matches TRBD1 or TRBD2 (5 bases each). Trimming cost V 6 bases and J 10 bases, with 23 bases left between them. The CDR3 covers 15 residues. The germline V gene encodes CDR1 SGHTA and CDR2 FQGNSA. CDR3 coding DNA: TGTGCCAGCAGTCAGGGACGTGGGCCATTTGATTCGCAGTATTTT. It specifies CASSQGRGPFDSQYF.

The table lists this clonotype with many counts. The chain recombines TRBV6-1 with TRBJ2-7, with unresolved D. The CDR3 is 13 amino acids. Germline V gene sequence: CDR1 MNHNS, CDR2 SASEGT. Trimming took 6 bases from V and 9 from J, leaving 18 bases between them. The CDR3 sequence is CASSGPNIDGQYF. The CDR3 region has the DNA TGTGCCAGCAGCGGCCCCAACATAGACGGGCAGTACTTC.

This clonotype occurred many times. This chain links TRBV11-2 with TRBJ1-2; 8 nucleotides align to TRBD1. In germline, CDR1 is SGHAT, CDR2 FQNNGV. Trimming removed 1 base from V and 8 bases from J; junction bases left unmatched: 9. This CDR3 has 15 residues. Here the CDR3 reads CASSLGDRSFGGYTF. CDR3 DNA: TGTGCCAGCAGCTTAGGGGACAGGTCTTTTGGCGGCTACACCTTC.

A single count supports this clonotype. This rearrangement joins TRBV20-1 to TRBJ2-1; 12 bases are shared with TRBD2. Germline loops: CDR1 DFQATT, CDR2 SNEGSKA (reference sequence). V trimming: 1 base; J trimming: 15 bases; junction bases outside the gene matches: 16. The CDR3 covers 16 residues. The DNA of the CDR3 is TGCAGTGCTAGAGCTTCTACGGCTAGCGGGAGGGCCATGGCGTTCTTC. Protein sequence: CSARASTASGRAMAFF.

This clonotype showed up just a few times. The chain recombines TRBV9 with TRBJ2-1; no definite D call. This CDR3 spans 14 amino acids. Between the trimmed V and J ends, which lost 3 bases and 5 bases, there was a span of 12 bases. Looked up from germline, CDR1 is SGDLS and CDR2 is YYNGEE. CDR3 loop: CASSAFAGDNEQFF. CDR3 nucleotide sequence: TGTGCCAGCAGCGCCTTCGCAGGAGACAATGAGCAGTTCTTC.

This clonotype was detected a few times. CDR3 region: CASRTRWGGKDYGYTF. The CDR3 coding sequence is TGTGCCAGCAGAACACGGTGGGGGGGCAAAGACTATGGCTACACCTTC. The chain couples TRBV6-1 to TRBJ1-2; D may be TRBD1 (6 bases). V gave up 6 bases and J gave up 3 bases, with 20 bases separating them. Looked up from germline, CDR1 is MNHNS and CDR2 is SASEGT. The CDR3 totals 16 residues.

This clonotype has more than one count but fewer than ten. DNA for the CDR3: TGTGCTAGTGGTTTGGTACCGGGAGAGACCCAGTACTTC. Its protein is CASGLVPGETQYF. This rearrangement joins TRBV12-5 to TRBJ2-5; D gene unclear. The CDR3 is made up of 13 amino acids. V was cut by 0 bases and J by 4 bases, with 6 bases left in between. Germline CDR1 and CDR2: LGHNT and FRNRAP.

The V call is TRBV24-1, the J call TRBJ1-2; TRBD1 might be the D (5 bases). Germline CDR1 KGHDR, CDR2 SFDVKD. The CDR3 totals 12 residues. Trimming took off 5 bases at V and 8 bases at J, with 11 bases between the two ends. DNA of the CDR3: TGTGCCACCAGTGGCCCAGGGTACGGCTACACCTTC. It encodes CATSGPGYGYTF.

This clonotype has more than one count but fewer than ten. V and J are TRBV30 and TRBJ1-6, with D uncertain. Trimming left V 3 bases short and J 6 bases short, with 12 bases between. CDR1 and CDR2 from the germline V gene are GTSNPN and SVGIG (reference sequence). This CDR3 region has 14 residues. As DNA, the CDR3 is TGTGCCTGGAGCCCCGGGCAGGCTAATTCACCCCTCCACTTT. Residues: CAWSPGQANSPLHF.

V and J are TRBV20-1 and TRBJ2-7; TRBD2 agrees at 10 bases. The V and J ends lost 3 bases and 4 bases, in that order; junction bases with no gene match: 6. CDR1 is DFQATT and CDR2 is SNEGSKA in the germline V gene (reference sequence). There are 14 residues in the CDR3. The CDR3 nucleotides read TGCAGTGCTAGGGGACTAGCGAATGTATACGAGCAGTACTTC. This sequence encodes CSARGLANVYEQYF.

The chain carries TRBV30 and TRBJ2-4; TRBD1 is a possible D gene (6 bases). Germline V gene data show CDR1 as GTSNPN and CDR2 as SVGIG (reference sequence). Trimming left V 8 bases short and J 0 bases short, with 14 bases between. The CDR3 loop spans 14 amino acids. CDR3 DNA sequence: TGTGCCGGGGGCGGGCGGACAGCCAAAAACATTCAGTACTTC. This translates into CAGGGRTAKNIQYF. Using reference TRBV30 and TRBJ2-4 for the parts outside the CDR3, the full variable domain is SQTIHQWPATLVQPVGSPLSLECTVEGTSNPNLYWYRQAAGRGLQLLFYSVGIGQISSEVPQNLSASRPQDRQFILSSKKLLLSDSGFYLCAGGGRTAKNIQYFGAGTRLSVL.

The chain employs TRBV6-1 and TRBJ1-5, with D maybe TRBD1 (5 bases). The V end lost 8 bases, the J end lost 9 bases, and 23 bases lay between the germline ends. CDR3 length equals 15 residues. The V gene's germline CDR1 is MNHNS and CDR2 SASEGT. This chain's CDR3 is CASALSLGGVRPQHF. The CDR3 DNA sequence: TGTGCCAGCGCGCTGAGTCTTGGGGGGGTTCGGCCCCAGCATTTT.

The CDR3 nucleotides read TGCGCCAGCAGCTTGGGAGTACAGGGCGGAGGCTACACCTTC. This sequence encodes CASSLGVQGGGYTF. The rearrangement joins TRBV5-1 to TRBJ1-2; D might be TRBD1 (6 bases). With 0 bases removed from V and 8 bases from J, the gap between germline ends came to 14 bases. This CDR3 contains 14 residues. Germline V gives CDR1 SGHRS, CDR2 YFSETQ.

In its sample, this clonotype was seen a few times. The rearrangement uses TRBV6-1 and TRBJ2-3; D is ambiguous. The CDR3 is 13 residues long. Germline-derived CDR1 and CDR2 are MNHNS and SASEGT. Trimming cost V 1 base and J 5 bases, with 7 bases left between them. In DNA form, the CDR3 reads TGTGCCAGCAGTGAAGAACGCCAAGATACGCAGTATTTT. Its translation: CASSEERQDTQYF.

This chain uses TRBV7-9 with TRBJ2-5; 7 positions agree with TRBD1. The CDR3 runs 16 residues. V was pared by 5 bases and J by 5 bases, with 14 bases of the junction left unmatched. Per the germline V gene, CDR1 is SEHNR and CDR2 is FQNEAQ (reference sequence). CDR3 residues: CASSAPRQGIRETQYF. In nucleotides, the CDR3 is TGTGCCAGCAGCGCCCCTCGACAGGGTATAAGGGAGACCCAGTACTTC.